The 3 T cell receptor beta chains below were found in one sample sequenced in a study of blood T cell repertoires in COVID-19. Profiling relied on immunoSEQ multiplex PCR, and the TCRdb table lists in-frame clones only, not all of them. Altogether around 130,000 clones are present, about 86% being singletons, with the ten largest covering about 8%. Sequencing was performed on peripheral blood. These TCRs come from a human donor in a cohort sampled during active COVID-19.

This chain links TRBV2 with TRBJ1-6, with D perhaps matching TRBD1 (6 bases). From germline, CDR1 is SNHLY and CDR2 FYNNEI. The V end lost 6 bases, the J end lost 4 bases, and 10 bases lay between the germline ends. The CDR3 has 14 residues. CDR3 in DNA: TGTGCCAGCAGCTTTCAGGGGTATAATTCACCCCTCCACTTT. This codes for CASSFQGYNSPLHF.

The CDR3: CASSGRRADTEAFF. In DNA, the CDR3 is TGTGCCAGCAGTGGCCGCAGGGCGGACACTGAAGCTTTCTTT. This chain connects TRBV2 to TRBJ1-1; D possibly corresponds to TRBD1 (5 bases). The CDR3 length is 14 residues. The V and J ends lost 4 bases and 3 bases respectively, with 12 bases between them. CDR1 SNHLY and CDR2 FYNNEI come from the germline V gene.

This clone was detected only once. V is TRBV6-1 and J is TRBJ2-1; perhaps TRBD1 as D (5 bases). Germline V gene lookup returns CDR1 MNHNS and CDR2 SASEGT. This CDR3 has 12 amino acids. V lost 3 bases and J lost 12, with 12 bases in between. CDR3 nucleotides: TGTGCCAGCAGTGATCGCAGGGCTGGGCAGTTCTTC. This gives the protein CASSDRRAGQFF.